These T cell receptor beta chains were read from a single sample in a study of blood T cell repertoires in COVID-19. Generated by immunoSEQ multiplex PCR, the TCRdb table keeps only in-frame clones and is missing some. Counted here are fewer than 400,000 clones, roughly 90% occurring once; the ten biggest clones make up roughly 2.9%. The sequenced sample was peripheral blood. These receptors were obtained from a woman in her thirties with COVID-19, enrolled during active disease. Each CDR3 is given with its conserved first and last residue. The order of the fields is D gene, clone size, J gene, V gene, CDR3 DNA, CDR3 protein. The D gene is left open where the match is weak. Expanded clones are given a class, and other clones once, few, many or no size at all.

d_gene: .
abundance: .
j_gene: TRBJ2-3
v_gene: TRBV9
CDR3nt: TGTGCCAGCAGCGTAGACGTCAGGATCACAGATACGCAGTATTTT
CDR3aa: CASSVDVRITDTQYF

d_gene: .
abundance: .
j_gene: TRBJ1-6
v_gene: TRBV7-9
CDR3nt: TGTGCCAGCAGTCCAGGCGGGACGGGGCGGAATTCACCCCTCCACTTT
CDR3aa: CASSPGGTGRNSPLHF

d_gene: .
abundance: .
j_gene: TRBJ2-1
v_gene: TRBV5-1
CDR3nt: TGCGCCAGCAGCGATCTTAGCGATGAGCAGTTCTTC
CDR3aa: CASSDLSDEQFF

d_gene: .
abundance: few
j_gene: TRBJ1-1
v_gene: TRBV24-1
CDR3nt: TGTGCCACCAGTGACCTAGGACGGACAGAAGCTTTCTTT
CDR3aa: CATSDLGRTEAFF

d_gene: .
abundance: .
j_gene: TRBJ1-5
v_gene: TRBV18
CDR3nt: TGTGCCAGCTCACAATCAACCCAGGTGGGGTCGGGACAGCCCCAGCATTTT
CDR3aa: CASSQSTQVGSGQPQHF

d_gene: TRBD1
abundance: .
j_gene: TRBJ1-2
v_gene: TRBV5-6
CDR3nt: TGTGCCAGCAGCTTGTTAGGTCTGGGGACAGGGACCTATGGCTACACCTTC
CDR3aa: CASSLLGLGTGTYGYTF

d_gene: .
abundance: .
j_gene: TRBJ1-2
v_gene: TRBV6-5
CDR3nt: TGTGCCAGCAGGTTGACAGACTATGGCTACACCTTC
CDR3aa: CASRLTDYGYTF

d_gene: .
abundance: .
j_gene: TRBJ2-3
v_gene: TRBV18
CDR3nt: TGTGCCAGCTCACCGACTGGATACACAGATACGCAGTATTTT
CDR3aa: CASSPTGYTDTQYF

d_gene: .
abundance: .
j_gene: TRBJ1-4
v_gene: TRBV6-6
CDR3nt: TGTGCCAGCAGTTACTTTTTGGACACCAATGAAAAACTGTTTTTT
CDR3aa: CASSYFLDTNEKLFF

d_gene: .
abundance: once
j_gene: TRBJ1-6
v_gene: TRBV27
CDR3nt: TGTGCCAGCAGTTTCCTTCCGAGACAGGCCGGTGATTCACCCCTCCACTTT
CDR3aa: CASSFLPRQAGDSPLHF

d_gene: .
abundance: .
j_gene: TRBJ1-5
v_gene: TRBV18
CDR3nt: TGTGCCAGCTCACCACCGAATAGCTATCAGCCCCAGCATTTT
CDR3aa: CASSPPNSYQPQHF

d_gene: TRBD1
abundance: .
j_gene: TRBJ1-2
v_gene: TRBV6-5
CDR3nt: TGTGCCAGCAGTTTGGGACAGGGGGACTATGGCTACACCTTC
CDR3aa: CASSLGQGDYGYTF

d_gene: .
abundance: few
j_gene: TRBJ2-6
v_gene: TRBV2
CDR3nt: TGTGCCAGCAGGGCGGGGTCTGGGGCCAACGTCCTGACTTTC
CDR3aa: CASRAGSGANVLTF

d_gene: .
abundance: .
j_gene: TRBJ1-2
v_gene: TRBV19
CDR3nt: TGTGCCAGTAGTATAGCCCAGGACTATGGCTACACCTTC
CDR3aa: CASSIAQDYGYTF

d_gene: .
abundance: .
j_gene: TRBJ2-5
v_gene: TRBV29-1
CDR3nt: TGCAGCGTTGCGGTGCAAGAGACCCAGTACTTC
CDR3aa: CSVAVQETQYF

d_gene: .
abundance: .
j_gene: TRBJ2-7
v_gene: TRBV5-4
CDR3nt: TGTGCCAGCAGCCAACAGATGGGCTCCTACGAGCAGTACTTC
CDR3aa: CASSQQMGSYEQYF

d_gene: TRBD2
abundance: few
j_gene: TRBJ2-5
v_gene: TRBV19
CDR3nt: TGTGCCAGTGCGCGGGAGGTAACTCGAGAGACCCAGTACTTC
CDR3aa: CASAREVTRETQYF

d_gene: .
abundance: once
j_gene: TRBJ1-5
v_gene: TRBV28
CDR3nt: TGTGCCAGCAGTTTAGGGGGGGCGCCGGAGTTTCAGCCCCAGCATTTT
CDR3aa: CASSLGGAPEFQPQHF

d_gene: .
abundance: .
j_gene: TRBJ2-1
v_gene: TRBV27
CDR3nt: TGTGCCAGCAGTCAACTAGTTACTGACAATGAGCAGTTCTTC
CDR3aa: CASSQLVTDNEQFF

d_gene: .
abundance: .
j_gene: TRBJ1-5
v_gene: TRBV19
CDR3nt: TGTGCCAGTAGTGCACAGGGTGACGGTCAGCCCCAGCATTTT
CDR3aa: CASSAQGDGQPQHF

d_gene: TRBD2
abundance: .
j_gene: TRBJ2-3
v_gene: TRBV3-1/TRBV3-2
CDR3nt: TGTGCCAGCAGCTCCCCCGGCGGGGGTACAGATACGCAGTATTTT
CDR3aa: CASSSPGGGTDTQYF

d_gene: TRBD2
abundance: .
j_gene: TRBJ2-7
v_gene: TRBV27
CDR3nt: TGTGCCAGCATGGTTTACCCCGGGGGGAACGAGCAGTACTTC
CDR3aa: CASMVYPGGNEQYF

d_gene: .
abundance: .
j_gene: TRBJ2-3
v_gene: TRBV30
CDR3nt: TGTGCCTGGAGTGTACAAAGGACGGGGGGCGCAGATACGCAGTATTTT
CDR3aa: CAWSVQRTGGADTQYF

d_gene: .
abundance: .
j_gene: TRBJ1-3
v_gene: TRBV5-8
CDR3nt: TGTGCCAGCAGCTTCGGGACACTCTCTGGAAACACCATATATTTT
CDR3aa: CASSFGTLSGNTIYF

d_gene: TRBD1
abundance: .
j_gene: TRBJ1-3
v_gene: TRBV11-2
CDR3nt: TGTGCCAGCAGCTACTCGTCAGGGGGCAGTGGAAACACCATATATTTT
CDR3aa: CASSYSSGGSGNTIYF

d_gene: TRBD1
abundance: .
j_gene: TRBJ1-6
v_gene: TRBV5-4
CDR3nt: TGTGCCAGCAGCCCCCGGACAGGGGAGAACTCACCCCTCCACTTT
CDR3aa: CASSPRTGENSPLHF

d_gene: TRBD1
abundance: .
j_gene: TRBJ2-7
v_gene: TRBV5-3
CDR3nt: TGTGCCAGAGTGAGGGACAGGATTAGAGTCTCCTACGAGCAGTACTTC
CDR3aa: CARVRDRIRVSYEQYF

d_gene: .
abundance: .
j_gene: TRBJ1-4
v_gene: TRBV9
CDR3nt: TGTGCCAGCAGCGTTTCCGGCAGGGGACCAGAAAAACTGTTTTTT
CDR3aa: CASSVSGRGPEKLFF

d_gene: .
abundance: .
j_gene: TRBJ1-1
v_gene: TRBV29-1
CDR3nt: TGCAGCGCACGCCCGAGCACTGAAGCTTTCTTT
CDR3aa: CSARPSTEAFF

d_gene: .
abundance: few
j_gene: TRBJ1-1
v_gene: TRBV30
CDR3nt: TGTGCCTGGAGAACAGGGATCACTGAAGCTTTCTTT
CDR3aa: CAWRTGITEAFF

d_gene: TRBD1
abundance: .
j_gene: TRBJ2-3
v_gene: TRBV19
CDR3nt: TGTGCCAGTAGTATCGGACAGGGGTCGGATACGCAGTATTTT
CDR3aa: CASSIGQGSDTQYF

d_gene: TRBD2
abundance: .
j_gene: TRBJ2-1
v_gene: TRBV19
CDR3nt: TGTGCCAGTATTGGGCCTAGCGGGAGGACTTCCTACAATGAGCAGTTCTTC
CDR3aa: CASIGPSGRTSYNEQFF

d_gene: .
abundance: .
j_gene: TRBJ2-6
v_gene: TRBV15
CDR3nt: TGTGCCACCAGCAGAGACCGGGGCGGGATAAGTGCAGGGGCCAACGTCCTGACTTTC
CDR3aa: CATSRDRGGISAGANVLTF

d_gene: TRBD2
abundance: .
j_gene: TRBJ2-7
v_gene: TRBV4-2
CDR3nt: TGTGCCAGCAGCCAAGATTTGACTAGCGGCCCCTACGAGCAGTACTTC
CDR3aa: CASSQDLTSGPYEQYF

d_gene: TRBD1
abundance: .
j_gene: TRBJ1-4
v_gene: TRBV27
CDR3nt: TGTGCCAGCAGTTTATATCGTACAGGGGGAAATACTAATGAAAAACTGTTTTTT
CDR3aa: CASSLYRTGGNTNEKLFF

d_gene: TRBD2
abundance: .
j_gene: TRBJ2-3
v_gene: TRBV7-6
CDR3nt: TGTGCCAGCAGCTTAATAAGGGGGACTAGCGGGTTCACAGATACGCAGTATTTT
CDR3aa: CASSLIRGTSGFTDTQYF

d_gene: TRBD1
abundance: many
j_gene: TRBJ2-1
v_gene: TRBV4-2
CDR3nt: TGTGCCAGCAGCCAAGAGGGGACAGCGGCCTCCTACAATGAGCAGTTCTTC
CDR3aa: CASSQEGTAASYNEQFF

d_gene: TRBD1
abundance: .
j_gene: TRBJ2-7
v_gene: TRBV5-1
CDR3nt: TGCGCCAGCAGCTTGACGGGACAGGATTACGAGCAGTACTTC
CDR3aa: CASSLTGQDYEQYF

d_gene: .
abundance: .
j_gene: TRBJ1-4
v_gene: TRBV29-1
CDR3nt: TGCAGCGTTGAGACCCAGGGGGAAAAACTGTTTTTT
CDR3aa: CSVETQGEKLFF

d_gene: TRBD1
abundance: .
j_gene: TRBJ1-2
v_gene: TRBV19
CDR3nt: TGTGCCAGTAGTTTCCCAGGGGGCATCTATGGCTACACCTTC
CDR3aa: CASSFPGGIYGYTF

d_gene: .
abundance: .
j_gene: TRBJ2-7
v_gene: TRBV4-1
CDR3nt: TGCGCCAGCAGCCTGCGTAGCGGAATATCCTACGAGCAGTACTTC
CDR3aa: CASSLRSGISYEQYF

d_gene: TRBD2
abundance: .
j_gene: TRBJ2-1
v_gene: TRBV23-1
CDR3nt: TGCGCCAGCAGTCTGCGGGGGAGTTACAATGAGCAGTTCTTC
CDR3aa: CASSLRGSYNEQFF

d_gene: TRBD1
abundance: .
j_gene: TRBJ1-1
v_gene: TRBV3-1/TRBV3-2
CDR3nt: TGTGCCAGCAGCCAAGACGGGACAGGGGGCCCTCAGAACACTGAAGCTTTCTTT
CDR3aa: CASSQDGTGGPQNTEAFF

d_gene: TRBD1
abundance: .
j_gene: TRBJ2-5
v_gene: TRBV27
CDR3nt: TGTGCCAGCAGTCCGACGGGACAGGGAGGAGAGACCCAGTACTTC
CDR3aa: CASSPTGQGGETQYF

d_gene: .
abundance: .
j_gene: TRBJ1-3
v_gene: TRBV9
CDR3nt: TGTGCCAGCAGCCCCTATGTGGGGGCCTCTGGAAACACCATATATTTT
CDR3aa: CASSPYVGASGNTIYF

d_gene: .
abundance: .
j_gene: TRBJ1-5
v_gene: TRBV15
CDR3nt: TGTGCCACCAGCAGAGATGGGAGGGAAGCCCAGCATTTT
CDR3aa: CATSRDGREAQHF

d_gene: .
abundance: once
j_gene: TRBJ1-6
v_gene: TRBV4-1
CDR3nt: TGCGCCAGCAGCCAATCGCGGGGTTCACCCCTCCACTTT
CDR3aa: CASSQSRGSPLHF

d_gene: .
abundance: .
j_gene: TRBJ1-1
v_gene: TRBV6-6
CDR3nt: TGTGCCAGCAGTTACGAGACGGGAACTGAAGCTTTCTTT
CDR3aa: CASSYETGTEAFF

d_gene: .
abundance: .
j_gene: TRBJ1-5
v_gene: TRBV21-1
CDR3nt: TGTGCCAGCAGCCCCCGACAGTTTTATAGCAATCAGCCCCAGCATTTT
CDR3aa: CASSPRQFYSNQPQHF

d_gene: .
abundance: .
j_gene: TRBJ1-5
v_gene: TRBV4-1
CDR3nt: TGCGCCAGCAGCCAAGATCTAGCGGACAACTGGAACCCAAACAGCAATCAGCCCCAGCATTTT
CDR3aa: CASSQDLADNWNPNSNQPQHF

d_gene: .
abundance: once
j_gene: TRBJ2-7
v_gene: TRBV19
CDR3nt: TGTGCCAGTAGCCTAAGGTCTAGCGACTTCTACGAGCAGTACTTC
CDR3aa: CASSLRSSDFYEQYF

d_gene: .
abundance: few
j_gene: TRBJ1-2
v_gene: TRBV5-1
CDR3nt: TGCGCCAGCAGCTTGGGACAGGACTATGGCTACACCTTC
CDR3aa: CASSLGQDYGYTF